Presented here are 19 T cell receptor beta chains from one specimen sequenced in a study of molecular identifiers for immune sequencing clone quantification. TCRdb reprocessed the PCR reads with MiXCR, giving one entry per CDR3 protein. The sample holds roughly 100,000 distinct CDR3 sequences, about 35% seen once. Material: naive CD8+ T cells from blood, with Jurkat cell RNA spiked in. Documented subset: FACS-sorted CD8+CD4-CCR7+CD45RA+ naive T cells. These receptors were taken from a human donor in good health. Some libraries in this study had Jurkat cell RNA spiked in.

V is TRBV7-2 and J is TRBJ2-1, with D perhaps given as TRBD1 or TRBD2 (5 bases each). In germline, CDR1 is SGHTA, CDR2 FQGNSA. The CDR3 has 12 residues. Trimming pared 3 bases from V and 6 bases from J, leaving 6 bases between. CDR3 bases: TGTGCCAGCAGCTTGGGGACCAATGAGCAGTTCTTC. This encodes CASSLGTNEQFF.

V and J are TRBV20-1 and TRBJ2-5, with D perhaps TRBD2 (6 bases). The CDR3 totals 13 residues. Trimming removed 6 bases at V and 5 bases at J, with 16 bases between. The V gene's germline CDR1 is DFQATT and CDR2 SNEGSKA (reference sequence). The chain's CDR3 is CSATTSTPETQYF. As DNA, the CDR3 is TGCAGTGCAACAACTAGCACCCCTGAGACCCAGTACTTC.

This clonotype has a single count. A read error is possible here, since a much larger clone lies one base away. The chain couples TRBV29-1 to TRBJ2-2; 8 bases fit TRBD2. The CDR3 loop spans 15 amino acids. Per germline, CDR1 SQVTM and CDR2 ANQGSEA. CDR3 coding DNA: TGCAGCGTTGTGCTAGCGGGTACGAACACCAGGGAGCTGTTTTTT. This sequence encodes CSVVLAGTNTRELFF.

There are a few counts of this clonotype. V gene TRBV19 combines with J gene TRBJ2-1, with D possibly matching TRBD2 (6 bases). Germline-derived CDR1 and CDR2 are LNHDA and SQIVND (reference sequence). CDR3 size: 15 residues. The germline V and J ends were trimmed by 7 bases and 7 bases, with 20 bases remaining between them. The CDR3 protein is CASTISPTSYNEQFF. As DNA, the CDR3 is TGTGCCAGTACCATATCTCCGACTAGTTATAATGAGCAGTTCTTC.

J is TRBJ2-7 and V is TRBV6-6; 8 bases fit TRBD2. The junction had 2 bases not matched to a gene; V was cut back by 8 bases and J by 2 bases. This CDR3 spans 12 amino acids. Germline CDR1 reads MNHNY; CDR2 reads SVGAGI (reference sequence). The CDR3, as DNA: TGTGCCAGCCGGGAGGGGGCCTACGAGCAGTACTTC. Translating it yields CASREGAYEQYF.

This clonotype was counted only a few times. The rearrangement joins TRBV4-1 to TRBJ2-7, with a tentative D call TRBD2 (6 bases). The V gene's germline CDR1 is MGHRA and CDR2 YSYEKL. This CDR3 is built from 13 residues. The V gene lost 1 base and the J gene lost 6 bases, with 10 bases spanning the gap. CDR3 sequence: CASSQVSGAEQYF. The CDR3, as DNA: TGCGCCAGCAGCCAAGTTTCGGGAGCCGAGCAGTACTTC.

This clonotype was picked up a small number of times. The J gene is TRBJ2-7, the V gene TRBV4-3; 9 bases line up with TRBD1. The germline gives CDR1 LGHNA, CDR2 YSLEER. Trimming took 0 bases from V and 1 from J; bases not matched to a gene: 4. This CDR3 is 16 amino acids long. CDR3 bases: TGCGCCAGCAGCCAAGATCCCGGGACAGGGTCCTACGAGCAGTACTTC. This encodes CASSQDPGTGSYEQYF.

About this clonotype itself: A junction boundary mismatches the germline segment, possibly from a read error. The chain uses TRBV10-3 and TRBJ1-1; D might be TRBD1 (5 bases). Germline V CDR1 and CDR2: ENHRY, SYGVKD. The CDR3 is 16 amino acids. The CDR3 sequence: CAIGEIGAGMNTEAFF. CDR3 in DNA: TGTGCCATCGGTGAGATCGGGGCAGGGATGAACACTGAAGCTTTCTTT.

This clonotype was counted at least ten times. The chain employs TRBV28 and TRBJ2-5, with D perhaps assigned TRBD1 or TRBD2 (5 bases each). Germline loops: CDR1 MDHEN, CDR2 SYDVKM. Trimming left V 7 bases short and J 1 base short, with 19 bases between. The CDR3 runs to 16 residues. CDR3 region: CASTLVPGRLQETQYF. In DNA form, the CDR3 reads TGTGCCAGCACCTTAGTGCCGGGACGGCTCCAAGAGACCCAGTACTTC.

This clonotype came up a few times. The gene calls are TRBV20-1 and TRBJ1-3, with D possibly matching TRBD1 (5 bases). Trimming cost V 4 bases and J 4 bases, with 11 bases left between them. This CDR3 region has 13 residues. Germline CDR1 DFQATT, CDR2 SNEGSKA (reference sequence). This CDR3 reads CSATGTQGNTIYF. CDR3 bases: TGCAGTGCTACCGGGACTCAGGGAAACACCATATATTTT.

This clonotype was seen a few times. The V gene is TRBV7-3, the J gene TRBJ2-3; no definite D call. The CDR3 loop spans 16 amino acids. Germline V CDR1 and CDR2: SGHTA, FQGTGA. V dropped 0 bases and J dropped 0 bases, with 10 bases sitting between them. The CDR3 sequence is CASSLTGGPSTDTQYF. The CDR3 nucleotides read TGTGCCAGCAGCTTAACGGGTGGTCCAAGCACAGATACGCAGTATTTT.

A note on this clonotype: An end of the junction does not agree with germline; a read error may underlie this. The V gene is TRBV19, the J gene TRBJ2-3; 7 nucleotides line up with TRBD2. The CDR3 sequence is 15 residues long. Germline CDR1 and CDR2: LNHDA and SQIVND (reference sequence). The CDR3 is CASSSVSGITDTQFF. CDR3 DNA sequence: TGTGCCAGTAGCTCTGTGAGCGGGATCACAGATACGCAGTTTTTT.

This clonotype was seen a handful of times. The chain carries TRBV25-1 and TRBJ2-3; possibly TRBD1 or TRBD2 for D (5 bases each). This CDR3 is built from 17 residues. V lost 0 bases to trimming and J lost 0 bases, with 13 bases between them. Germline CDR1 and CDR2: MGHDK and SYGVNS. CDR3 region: CASSEYTPGPSTDTQYF. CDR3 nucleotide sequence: TGTGCCAGCAGTGAATATACTCCGGGACCTAGCACAGATACGCAGTATTTT.

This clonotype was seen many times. CDR3 DNA sequence: TGTGCCAGCGGGCATGGGGGACCGGTTAAACACTCCTGGGAGCAGTTCTTC. Amino acids: CASGHGGPVKHSWEQFF. The rearrangement uses TRBV28 and TRBJ2-1; D possibly matches TRBD1 or TRBD2 (5 bases each). V gave up 8 bases and J gave up 10 bases, with 30 bases separating them. From germline, CDR1 is MDHEN and CDR2 SYDVKM. This CDR3 has 17 amino acids.

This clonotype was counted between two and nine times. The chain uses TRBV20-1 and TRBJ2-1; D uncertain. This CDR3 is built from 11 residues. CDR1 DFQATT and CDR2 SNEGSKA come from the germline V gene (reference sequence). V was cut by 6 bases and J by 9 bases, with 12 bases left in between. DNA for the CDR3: TGCAGTGCCCCCGATGGATCTGAGCAGTTCTTC. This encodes CSAPDGSEQFF.

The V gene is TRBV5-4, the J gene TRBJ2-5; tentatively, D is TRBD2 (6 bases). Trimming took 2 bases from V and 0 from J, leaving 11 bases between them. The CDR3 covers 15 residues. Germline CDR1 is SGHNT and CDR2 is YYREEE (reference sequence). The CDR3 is CASSLDGRYQETQYF. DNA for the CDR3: TGTGCCAGCAGCTTAGACGGGAGATACCAAGAGACCCAGTACTTC.

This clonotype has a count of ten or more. The CDR3, as DNA: TGTGCCACCAGCAGAGATCGGGGGCTGATAACTGAAGCTTTCTTT. The encoded protein is CATSRDRGLITEAFF. The V call is TRBV15, the J call TRBJ1-1; perhaps TRBD1 as D (6 bases). The CDR3 consists of 15 residues. Trimming removed 0 bases at V and 5 bases at J, with 13 bases between. From germline, CDR1 is LNHNV and CDR2 YYDKDF (reference sequence).

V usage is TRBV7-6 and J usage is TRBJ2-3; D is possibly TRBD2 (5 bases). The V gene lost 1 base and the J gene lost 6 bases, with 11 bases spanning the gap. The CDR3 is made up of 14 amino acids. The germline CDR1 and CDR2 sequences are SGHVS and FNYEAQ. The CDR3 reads CASSLEGSPDTQYF. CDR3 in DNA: TGTGCCAGCAGCTTAGAAGGGAGCCCGGATACGCAGTATTTT. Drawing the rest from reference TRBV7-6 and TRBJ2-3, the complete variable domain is GAGVSQSPRYKVTKRGQDVALRCDPISGHVSLYWYRQALGQGPEFLTYFNYEAQQDKSGLPNDRFSAERPEGSISTLTIQRTEQRDSAMYRCASSLEGSPDTQYFGPGTRLTVL.

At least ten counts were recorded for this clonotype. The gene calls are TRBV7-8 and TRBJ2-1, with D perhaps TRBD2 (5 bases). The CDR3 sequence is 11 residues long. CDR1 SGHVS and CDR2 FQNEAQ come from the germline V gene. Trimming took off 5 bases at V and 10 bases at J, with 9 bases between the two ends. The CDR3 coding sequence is TGTGCCAGCAGCACTCGACTAGAGCAGTTCTTC. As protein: CASSTRLEQFF.